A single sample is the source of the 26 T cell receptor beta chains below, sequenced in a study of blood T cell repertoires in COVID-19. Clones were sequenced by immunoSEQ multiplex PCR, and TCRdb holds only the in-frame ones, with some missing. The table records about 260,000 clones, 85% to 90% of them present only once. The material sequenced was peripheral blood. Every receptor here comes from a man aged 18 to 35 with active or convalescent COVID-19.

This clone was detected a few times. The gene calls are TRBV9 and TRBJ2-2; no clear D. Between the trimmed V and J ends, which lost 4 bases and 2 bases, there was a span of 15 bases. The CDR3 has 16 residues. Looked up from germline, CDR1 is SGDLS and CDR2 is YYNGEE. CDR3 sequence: CASSPPGGPNTGELFF. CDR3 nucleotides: TGTGCCAGCAGCCCCCCTGGTGGGCCTAACACCGGGGAGCTGTTTTTT.

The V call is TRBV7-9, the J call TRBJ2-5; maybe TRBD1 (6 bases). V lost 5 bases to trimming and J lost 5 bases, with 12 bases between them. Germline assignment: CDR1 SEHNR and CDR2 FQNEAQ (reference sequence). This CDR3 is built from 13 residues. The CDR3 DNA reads TGTGCCAGCAGCCAGGGGTCTACGGAGACCCAGTACTTC. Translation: CASSQGSTETQYF.

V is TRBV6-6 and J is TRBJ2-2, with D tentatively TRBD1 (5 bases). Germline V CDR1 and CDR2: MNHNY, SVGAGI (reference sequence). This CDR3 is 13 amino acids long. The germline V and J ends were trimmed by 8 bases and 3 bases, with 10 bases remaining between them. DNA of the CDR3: TGTGCCAGCTGGTTCAGGGACACCGGGGAGCTGTTTTTT. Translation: CASWFRDTGELFF.

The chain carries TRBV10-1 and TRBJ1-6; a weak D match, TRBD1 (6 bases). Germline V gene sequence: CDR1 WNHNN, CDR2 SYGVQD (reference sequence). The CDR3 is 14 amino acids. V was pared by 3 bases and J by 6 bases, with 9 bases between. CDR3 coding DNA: TGCGCCAGCAGTGAAGGGGGAAGTAATTCACCCCTCCACTTT. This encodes CASSEGGSNSPLHF.

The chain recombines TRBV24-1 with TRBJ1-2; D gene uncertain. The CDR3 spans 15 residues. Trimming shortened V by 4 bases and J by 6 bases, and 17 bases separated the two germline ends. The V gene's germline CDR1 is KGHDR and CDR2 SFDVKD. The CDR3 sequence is CATSDPVGGEHGYTF. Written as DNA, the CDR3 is TGTGCCACCAGTGACCCCGTCGGTGGAGAACATGGCTACACCTTC.

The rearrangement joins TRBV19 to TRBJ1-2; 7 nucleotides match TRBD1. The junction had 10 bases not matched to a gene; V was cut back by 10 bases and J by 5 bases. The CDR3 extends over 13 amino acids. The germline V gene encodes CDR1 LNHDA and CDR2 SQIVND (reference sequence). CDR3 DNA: TGTGCCACCGACCCCGGGACAGCTTATGGCTACACCTTC. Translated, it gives CATDPGTAYGYTF.

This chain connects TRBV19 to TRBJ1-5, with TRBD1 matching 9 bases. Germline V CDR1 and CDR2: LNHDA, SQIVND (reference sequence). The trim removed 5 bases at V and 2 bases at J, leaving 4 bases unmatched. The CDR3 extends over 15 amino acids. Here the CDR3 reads CASSGTGGGNQPQHF. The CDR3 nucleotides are TGTGCCAGTAGTGGTACAGGGGGCGGCAATCAGCCCCAGCATTTT.

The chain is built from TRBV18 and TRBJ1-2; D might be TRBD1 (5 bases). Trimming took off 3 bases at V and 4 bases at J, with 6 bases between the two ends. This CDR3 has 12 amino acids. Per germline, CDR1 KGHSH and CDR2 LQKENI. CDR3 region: CASSPTAYGYTF. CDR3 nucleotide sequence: TGTGCCAGCTCACCGACAGCCTATGGCTACACCTTC.

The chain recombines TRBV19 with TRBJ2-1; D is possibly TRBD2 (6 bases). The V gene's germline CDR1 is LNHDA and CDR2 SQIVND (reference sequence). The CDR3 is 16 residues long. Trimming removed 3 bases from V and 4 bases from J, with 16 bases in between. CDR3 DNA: TGTGCCAGTAGTATTACCTCGCTAGCGCAGTACAATGAGCAGTTCTTC. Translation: CASSITSLAQYNEQFF. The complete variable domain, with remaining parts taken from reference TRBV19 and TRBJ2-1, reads DGGITQSPKYLFRKEGQNVTLSCEQNLNHDAMYWYRQDPGQGLRLIYYSQIVNDFQKGDIAEGYSVSREKKESFPLTVTSAQKNPTAFYLCASSITSLAQYNEQFFGPGTRLTVL.

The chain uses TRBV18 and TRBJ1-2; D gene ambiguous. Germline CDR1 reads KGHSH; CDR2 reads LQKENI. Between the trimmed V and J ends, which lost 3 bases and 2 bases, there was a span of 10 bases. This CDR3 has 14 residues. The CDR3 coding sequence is TGTGCCAGCTCACCTTCCGGGGTAAACTATGGCTACACCTTC. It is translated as CASSPSGVNYGYTF.

This CDR3 reads CASSLGDTLNSPLHF. The CDR3 coding sequence is TGTGCCAGCAGCTTAGGGGACACCCTCAATTCACCCCTCCACTTT. The gene calls are TRBV7-2 and TRBJ1-6, with D maybe TRBD1 (6 bases). The CDR3 loop spans 15 amino acids. Trimming left V 1 base short and J 7 bases short, with 11 bases between. Germline V gene sequence: CDR1 SGHTA, CDR2 FQGNSA.

In DNA, the CDR3 is TGTGCCAGCAGCCTCGGACAGGATGGGGAAAAACTGTTTTTT. This translates into CASSLGQDGEKLFF. The chain uses TRBV28 and TRBJ1-4; 7 bases map to TRBD1. CDR3 size: 14 residues. Per germline, CDR1 MDHEN and CDR2 SYDVKM. The J segment lost 8 bases and the V segment lost 6 bases, leaving 9 bases of the junction unmatched.

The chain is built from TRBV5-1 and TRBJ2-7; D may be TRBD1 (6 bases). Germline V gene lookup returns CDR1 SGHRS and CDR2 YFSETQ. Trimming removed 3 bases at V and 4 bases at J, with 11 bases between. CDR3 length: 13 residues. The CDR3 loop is CASSSGAGYEQYF. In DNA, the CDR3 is TGCGCCAGCAGCTCAGGGGCTGGGTACGAGCAGTACTTC.

The CDR3 DNA reads TGTGCCAGCAGTTTATTTGCAGGGAAAGCTTCACCCCTCCACTTT. It is translated as CASSLFAGKASPLHF. The rearrangement joins TRBV28 to TRBJ1-6, with TRBD1 as a possible D gene (5 bases). The CDR3 is 15 amino acids. The V gene's germline CDR1 is MDHEN and CDR2 SYDVKM. Trimming left V 1 base short and J 9 bases short, with 13 bases between. The full variable domain, in which reference TRBV28 and TRBJ1-6 provide the parts outside the CDR3, is DVKVTQSSRYLVKRTGEKVFLECVQDMDHENMFWYRQDPGLGLRLIYFSYDVKMKEKGDIPEGYSVSREKKERFSLILESASTNQTSMYLCASSLFAGKASPLHFGNGTRLTVT.

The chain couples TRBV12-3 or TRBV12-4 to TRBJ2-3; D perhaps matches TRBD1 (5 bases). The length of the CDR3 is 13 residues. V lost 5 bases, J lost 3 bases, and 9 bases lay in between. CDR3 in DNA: TGTGCCAGCAGTCCAGGGATGACAGATACGCAGTATTTT. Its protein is CASSPGMTDTQYF.

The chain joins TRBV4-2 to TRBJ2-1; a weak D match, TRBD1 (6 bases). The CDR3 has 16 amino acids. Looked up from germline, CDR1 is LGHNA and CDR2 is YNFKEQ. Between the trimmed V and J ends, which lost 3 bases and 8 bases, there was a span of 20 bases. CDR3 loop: CASSHDGQFASDEQFF. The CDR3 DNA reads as TGTGCCAGCAGCCACGACGGACAGTTCGCTTCGGATGAGCAGTTCTTC.

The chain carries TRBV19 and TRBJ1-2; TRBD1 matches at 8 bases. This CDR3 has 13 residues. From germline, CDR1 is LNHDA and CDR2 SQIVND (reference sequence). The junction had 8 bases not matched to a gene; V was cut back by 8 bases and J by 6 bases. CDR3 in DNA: TGTGCCAGTTGTCTTCGACAGGGGCATGGCTACACCTTC. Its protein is CASCLRQGHGYTF.

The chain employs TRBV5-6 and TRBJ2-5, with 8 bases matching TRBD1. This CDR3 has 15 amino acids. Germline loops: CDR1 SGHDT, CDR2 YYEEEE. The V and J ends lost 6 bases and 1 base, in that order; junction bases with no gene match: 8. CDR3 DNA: TGTGCCAGCACCCTGAGGACAGGGATCCAAGAGACCCAGTACTTC. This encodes CASTLRTGIQETQYF.

Here the CDR3 DNA reads TGTGCCAGCAGTTTTGGCCACAATAGCAATCAGCCCCAGCATTTT. It encodes CASSFGHNSNQPQHF. This sequence joins TRBV27 and TRBJ1-5; D ambiguous. The CDR3 has 15 amino acids. CDR1 and CDR2 from the germline V gene are MNHEY and SMNVEV (reference sequence). Trimming cost V 3 bases and J 0 bases, with 9 bases left between them.

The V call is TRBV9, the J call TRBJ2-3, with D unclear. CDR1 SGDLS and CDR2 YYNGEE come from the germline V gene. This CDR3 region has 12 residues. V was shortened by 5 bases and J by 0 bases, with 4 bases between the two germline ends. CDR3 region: CASRASTDTQYF. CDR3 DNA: TGTGCCAGCAGAGCTAGCACAGATACGCAGTATTTT.

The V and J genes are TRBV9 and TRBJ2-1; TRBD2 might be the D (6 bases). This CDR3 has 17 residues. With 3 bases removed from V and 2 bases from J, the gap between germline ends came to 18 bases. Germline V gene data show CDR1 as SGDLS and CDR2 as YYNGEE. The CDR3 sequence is CASSAELGTPTYNEQFF. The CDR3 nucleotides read TGTGCCAGCAGCGCGGAACTCGGGACTCCTACCTACAATGAGCAGTTCTTC.

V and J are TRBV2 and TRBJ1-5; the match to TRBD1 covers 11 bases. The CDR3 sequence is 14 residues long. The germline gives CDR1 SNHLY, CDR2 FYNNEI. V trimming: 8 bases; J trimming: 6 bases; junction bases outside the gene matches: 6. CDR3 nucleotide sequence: TGTGCCAGCGGTGGGACAGGGGGATCTCAGCCCCAGCATTTT. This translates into CASGGTGGSQPQHF. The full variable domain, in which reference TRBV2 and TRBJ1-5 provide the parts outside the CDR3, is EPEVTQTPSHQVTQMGQEVILRCVPISNHLYFYWYRQILGQKVEFLVSFYNNEISEKSEIFDDQFSVERPDGSNFTLKIRSTKLEDSAMYFCASGGTGGSQPQHFGDGTRLSIL.

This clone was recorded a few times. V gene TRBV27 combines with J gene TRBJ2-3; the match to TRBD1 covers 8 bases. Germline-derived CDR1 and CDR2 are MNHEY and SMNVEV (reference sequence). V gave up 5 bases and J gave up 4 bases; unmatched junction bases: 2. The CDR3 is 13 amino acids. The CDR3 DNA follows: TGTGCCAGCAGTGAACAGGGGGCAGATACGCAGTATTTT. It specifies CASSEQGADTQYF.

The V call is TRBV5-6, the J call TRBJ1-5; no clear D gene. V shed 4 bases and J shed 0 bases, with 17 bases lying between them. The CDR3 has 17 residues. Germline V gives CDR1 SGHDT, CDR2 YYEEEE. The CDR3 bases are TGTGCCAGCAGCCACTCCTTGGGAGGGTATAGCAATCAGCCCCAGCATTTT. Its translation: CASSHSLGGYSNQPQHF.

The chain's CDR3 is CASSFQRVTYEQYF. The CDR3 nucleotides are TGTGCCAGCAGCTTTCAGCGGGTAACCTACGAGCAGTACTTC. This rearrangement joins TRBV7-2 to TRBJ2-7; possibly TRBD2 for D (6 bases). Germline CDR1 SGHTA, CDR2 FQGNSA. CDR3 size: 14 residues. V was trimmed by 3 bases and J by 2 bases, leaving 11 bases between them. The complete variable domain, with remaining parts taken from reference TRBV7-2 and TRBJ2-7, reads GAGVSQSPSNKVTEKGKDVELRCDPISGHTALYWYRQSLGQGLEFLIYFQGNSAPDKSGLPSDRFSAERTGGSVSTLTIQRTQQEDSAVYLCASSFQRVTYEQYFGPGTRLTVT.

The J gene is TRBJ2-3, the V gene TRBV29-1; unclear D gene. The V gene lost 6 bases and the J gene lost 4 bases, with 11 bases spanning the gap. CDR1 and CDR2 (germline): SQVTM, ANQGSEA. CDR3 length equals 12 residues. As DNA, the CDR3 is TGCAGCGTCTTGGTGGGCCCAGATACGCAGTATTTT. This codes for CSVLVGPDTQYF.